The source of this T cell receptor (beta chain) is a study of Ad26.COV2.S vaccination and SARS-CoV-2 variants. Study details: Ad26.COV2.S, an intramuscular injection, was given once or twice 56 days apart.

The protocol was immunoSEQ multiplex PCR, while the TCRdb copy is restricted to in-frame clones and leaves out a portion. The table shows a few hundred thousand clones, with approximately 87% occurring only once. Findings and caveats of the study: Substantial breadth was reportedly displayed by spike-specific CD8+ and CD4+ T cell responses after vaccination. Placebo recipients showed lower spike-specific TCR breadth than vaccinees. Vaccine and placebo recipients had comparable breadth of non-spike TCRs.

Specified treatment: some 20 received Ad26.COV2.S at low or high dose, single or two shots; 5 received placebo; per-sample allocation not given. Repertoires come from day 63 after the first vaccine or placebo injection. Per germline, CDR1 LGHNA and CDR2 YSLEER. The CDR3 is 17 amino acids. Deletions cut 0 bases from V and 1 base from J, with 10 bases between. Notes on this clone: Its antigen is unidentified.

The sequence was collected from a person aged 18-60 years who received the Ad26.COV2.S COVID-19 vaccine or a placebo. The sequences come from peripheral blood, collected in a trial of Ad26.COV2.S vaccine versus placebo. The chain employs TRBV4-3 and TRBJ1-6, with unresolved D. The CDR3 here is CASSQEALGSYNSPLHF. In nucleotides, the CDR3 is TGCGCCAGCAGCCAAGAGGCCTTGGGGTCCTATAATTCACCCCTCCACTTT.